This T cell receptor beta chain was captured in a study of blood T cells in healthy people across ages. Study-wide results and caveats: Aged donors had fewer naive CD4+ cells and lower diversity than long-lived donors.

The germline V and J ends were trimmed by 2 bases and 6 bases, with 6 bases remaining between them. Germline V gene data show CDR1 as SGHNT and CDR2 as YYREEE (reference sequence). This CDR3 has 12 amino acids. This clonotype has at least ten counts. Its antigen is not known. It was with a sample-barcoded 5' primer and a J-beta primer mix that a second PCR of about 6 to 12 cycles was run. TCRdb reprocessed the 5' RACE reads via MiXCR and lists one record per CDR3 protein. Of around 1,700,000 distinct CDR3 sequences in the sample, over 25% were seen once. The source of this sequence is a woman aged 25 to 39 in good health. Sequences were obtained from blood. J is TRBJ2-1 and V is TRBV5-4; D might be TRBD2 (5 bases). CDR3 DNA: TGTGCCAGCAGCTTCGGGGTCAATGAGCAGTTCTTC. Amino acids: CASSFGVNEQFF.